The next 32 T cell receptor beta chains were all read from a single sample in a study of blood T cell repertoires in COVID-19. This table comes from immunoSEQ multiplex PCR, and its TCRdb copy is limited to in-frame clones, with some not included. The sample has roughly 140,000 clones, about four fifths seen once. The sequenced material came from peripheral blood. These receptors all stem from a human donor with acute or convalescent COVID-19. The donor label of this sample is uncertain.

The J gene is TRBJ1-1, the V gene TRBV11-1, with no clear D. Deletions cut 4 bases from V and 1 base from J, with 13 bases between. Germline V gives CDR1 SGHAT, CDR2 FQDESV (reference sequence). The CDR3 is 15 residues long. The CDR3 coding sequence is TGTGCCAGCAGCTCCCTTCGTCTAGAGAACACTGAAGCTTTCTTT. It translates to CASSSLRLENTEAFF.

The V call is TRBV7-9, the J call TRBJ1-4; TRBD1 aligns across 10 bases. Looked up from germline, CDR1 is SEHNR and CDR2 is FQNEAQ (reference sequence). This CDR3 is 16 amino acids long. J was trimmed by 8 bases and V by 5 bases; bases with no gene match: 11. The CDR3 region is CASSPETGGAWEKLFF. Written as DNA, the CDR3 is TGTGCCAGCAGCCCCGAGACAGGGGGCGCGTGGGAAAAACTGTTTTTT.

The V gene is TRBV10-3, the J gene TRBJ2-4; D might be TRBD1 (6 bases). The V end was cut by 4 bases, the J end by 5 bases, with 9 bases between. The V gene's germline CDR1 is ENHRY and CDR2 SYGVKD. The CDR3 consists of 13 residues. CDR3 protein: CAISAGVQNIQYF. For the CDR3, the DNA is TGTGCCATCAGTGCAGGGGTTCAAAACATTCAGTACTTC.

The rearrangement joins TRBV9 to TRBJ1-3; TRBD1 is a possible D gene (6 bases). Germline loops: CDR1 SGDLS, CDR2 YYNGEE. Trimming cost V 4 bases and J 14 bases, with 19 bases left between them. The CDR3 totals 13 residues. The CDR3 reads CASSLGRGARVYF. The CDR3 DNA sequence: TGTGCCAGCAGCCTTGGTCGGGGGGCGAGGGTATATTTT.

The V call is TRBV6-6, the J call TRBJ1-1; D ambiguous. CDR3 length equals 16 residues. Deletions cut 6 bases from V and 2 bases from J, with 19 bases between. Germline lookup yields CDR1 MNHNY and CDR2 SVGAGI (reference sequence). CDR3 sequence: CASSPSAAVFNTEAFF. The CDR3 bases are TGTGCCAGCAGCCCCTCAGCGGCAGTCTTTAACACTGAAGCTTTCTTT.

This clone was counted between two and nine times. Here the CDR3 DNA reads TGTGCCAGCGGCCCAGGGCTGCGGAACAATGAGCAGTTCTTC. Its protein is CASGPGLRNNEQFF. V gene TRBV9 combines with J gene TRBJ2-1; tentative D call: TRBD1 (5 bases). Germline CDR1 SGDLS, CDR2 YYNGEE. CDR3 length: 14 residues. Trimming stripped 7 bases from V and 5 bases from J, with 16 bases between.

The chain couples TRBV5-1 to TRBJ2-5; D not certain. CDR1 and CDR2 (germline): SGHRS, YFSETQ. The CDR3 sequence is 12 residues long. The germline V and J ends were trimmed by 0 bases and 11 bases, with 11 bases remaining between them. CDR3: CASSLDLSRQYF. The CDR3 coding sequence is TGCGCCAGCAGCTTGGACCTCTCGAGGCAGTACTTC.

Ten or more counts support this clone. Here the CDR3 DNA reads TGTGCCAGCAGCTCCCTCCGAGCGGGGGACCTTCCCCTCCACTTT. Protein product: CASSSLRAGDLPLHF. The chain recombines TRBV7-9 with TRBJ1-6; a weak D match, TRBD1 (5 bases). The germline V and J ends were trimmed by 4 bases and 13 bases, with 20 bases remaining between them. The CDR3 runs 15 residues. The germline gives CDR1 SEHNR, CDR2 FQNEAQ (reference sequence).

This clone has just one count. The CDR3 loop reads CASRDRGYISYGYTF. For the CDR3, the DNA is TGTGCCAGCCGGGACAGGGGTTACATCTCCTATGGCTACACCTTC. The chain combines TRBV6-5 with TRBJ1-2; 10 bases line up with TRBD1. CDR1 is MNHEY, CDR2 SVGAGI, per germline. The V segment lost 8 bases and the J segment 4 bases; nucleotides outside the gene matches: 10. The CDR3 spans 15 residues.

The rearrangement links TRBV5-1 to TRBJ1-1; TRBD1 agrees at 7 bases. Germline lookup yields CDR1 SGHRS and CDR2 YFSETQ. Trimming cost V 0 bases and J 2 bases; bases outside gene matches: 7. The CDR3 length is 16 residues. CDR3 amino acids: CASSLGAGGGNTEAFF. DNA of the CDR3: TGCGCCAGCAGCTTGGGGGCAGGGGGAGGCAACACTGAAGCTTTCTTT. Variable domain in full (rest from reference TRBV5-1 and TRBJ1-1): KAGVTQTPRYLIKTRGQQVTLSCSPISGHRSVSWYQQTPGQGLQFLFEYFSETQRNKGNFPGRFSGRQFSNSRSEMNVSTLELGDSALYLCASSLGAGGGNTEAFFGQGTRLTVV.

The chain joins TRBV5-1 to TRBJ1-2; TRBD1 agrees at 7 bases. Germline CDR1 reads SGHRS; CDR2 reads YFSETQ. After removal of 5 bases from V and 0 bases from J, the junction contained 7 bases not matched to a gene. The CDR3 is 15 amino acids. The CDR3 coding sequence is TGCGCCAGCAGGCATTCACAGGGGACTAACTATGGCTACACCTTC. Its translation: CASRHSQGTNYGYTF.

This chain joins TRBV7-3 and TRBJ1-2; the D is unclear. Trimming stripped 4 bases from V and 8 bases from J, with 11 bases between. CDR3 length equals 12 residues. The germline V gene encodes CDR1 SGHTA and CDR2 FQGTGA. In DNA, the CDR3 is TGTGCCAGCAGCTCGGCCGGGTTGGGCTACACCTTC. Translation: CASSSAGLGYTF.

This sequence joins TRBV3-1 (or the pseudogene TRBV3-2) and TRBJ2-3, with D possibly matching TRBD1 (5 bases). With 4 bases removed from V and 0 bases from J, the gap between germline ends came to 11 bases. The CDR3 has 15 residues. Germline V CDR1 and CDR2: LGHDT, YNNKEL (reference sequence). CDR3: CASSLRQISTDTQYF. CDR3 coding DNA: TGTGCCAGCAGCCTTCGACAGATTAGCACAGATACGCAGTATTTT.

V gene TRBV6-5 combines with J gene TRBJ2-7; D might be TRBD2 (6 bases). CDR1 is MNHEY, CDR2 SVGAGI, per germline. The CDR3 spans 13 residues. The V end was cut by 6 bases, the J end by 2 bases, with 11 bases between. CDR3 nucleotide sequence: TGTGCCAGCAGGGGGACTTCAACCTACGAGCAGTACTTC. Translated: CASRGTSTYEQYF.

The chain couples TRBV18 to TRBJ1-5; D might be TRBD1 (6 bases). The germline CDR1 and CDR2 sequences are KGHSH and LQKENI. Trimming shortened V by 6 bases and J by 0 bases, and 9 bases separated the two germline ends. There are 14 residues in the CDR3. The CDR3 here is CASSTGYSNQPQHF. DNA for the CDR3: TGTGCCAGCTCCACAGGGTATAGCAATCAGCCCCAGCATTTT.

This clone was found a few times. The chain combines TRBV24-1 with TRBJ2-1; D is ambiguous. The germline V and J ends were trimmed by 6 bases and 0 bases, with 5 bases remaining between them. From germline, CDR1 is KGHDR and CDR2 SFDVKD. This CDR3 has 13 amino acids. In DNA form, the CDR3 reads TGTGCCACCAGTCGGAGCTCCTACAATGAGCAGTTCTTC. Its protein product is CATSRSSYNEQFF.

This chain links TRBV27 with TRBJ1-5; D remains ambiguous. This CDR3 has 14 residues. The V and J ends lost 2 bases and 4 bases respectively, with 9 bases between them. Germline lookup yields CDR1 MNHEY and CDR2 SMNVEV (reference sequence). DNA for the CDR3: TGTGCCAGCAGTTTACGGGGAAGAAATCAGCCCCAGCATTTT. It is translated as CASSLRGRNQPQHF.

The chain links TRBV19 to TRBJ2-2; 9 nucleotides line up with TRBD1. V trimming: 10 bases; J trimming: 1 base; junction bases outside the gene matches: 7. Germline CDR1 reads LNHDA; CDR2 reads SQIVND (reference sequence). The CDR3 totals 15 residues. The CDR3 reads CATTGQGRNTGELFF. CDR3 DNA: TGTGCCACCACCGGACAGGGGAGGAACACCGGGGAGCTGTTTTTT. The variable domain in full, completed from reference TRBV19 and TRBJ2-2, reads DGGITQSPKYLFRKEGQNVTLSCEQNLNHDAMYWYRQDPGQGLRLIYYSQIVNDFQKGDIAEGYSVSREKKESFPLTVTSAQKNPTAFYLCATTGQGRNTGELFFGEGSRLTVL.

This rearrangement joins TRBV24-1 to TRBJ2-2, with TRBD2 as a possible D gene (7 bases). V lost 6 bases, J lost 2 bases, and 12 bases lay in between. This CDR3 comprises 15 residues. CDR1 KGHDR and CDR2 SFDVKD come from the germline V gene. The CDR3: CATSRRGGNTGELFF. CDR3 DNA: TGTGCCACCAGTCGGAGGGGGGGAAACACCGGGGAGCTGTTTTTT.

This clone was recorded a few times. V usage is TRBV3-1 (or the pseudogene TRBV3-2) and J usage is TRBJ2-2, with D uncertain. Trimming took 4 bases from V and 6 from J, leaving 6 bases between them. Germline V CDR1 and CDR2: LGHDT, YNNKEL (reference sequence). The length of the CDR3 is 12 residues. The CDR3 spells CASSPIPGELFF. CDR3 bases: TGTGCCAGCAGCCCTATCCCCGGGGAGCTGTTTTTT.

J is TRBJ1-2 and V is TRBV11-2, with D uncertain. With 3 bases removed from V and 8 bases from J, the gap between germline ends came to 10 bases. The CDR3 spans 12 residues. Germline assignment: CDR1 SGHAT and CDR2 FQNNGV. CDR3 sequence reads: CASSFTSGGYTF. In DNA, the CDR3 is TGTGCCAGCAGCTTTACGTCCGGGGGCTACACCTTC.

CDR3 sequence reads: CAWSLPRTAAFF. As DNA, the CDR3 is TGTGCCTGGAGTCTCCCTCGGACAGCAGCTTTCTTT. The J gene is TRBJ1-1, the V gene TRBV30; tentatively, D is TRBD1 (6 bases). This CDR3 is built from 12 residues. Germline V gene data show CDR1 as GTSNPN and CDR2 as SVGIG (reference sequence). Between the trimmed V and J ends, which lost 2 bases and 10 bases, there was a span of 14 bases.

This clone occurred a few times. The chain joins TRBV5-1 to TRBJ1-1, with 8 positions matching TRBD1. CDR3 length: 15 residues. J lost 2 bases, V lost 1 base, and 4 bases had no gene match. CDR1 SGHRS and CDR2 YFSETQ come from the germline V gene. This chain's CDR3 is CASSLSTGDNTEAFF. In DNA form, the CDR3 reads TGCGCCAGCAGCTTGTCGACAGGGGACAACACTGAAGCTTTCTTT.

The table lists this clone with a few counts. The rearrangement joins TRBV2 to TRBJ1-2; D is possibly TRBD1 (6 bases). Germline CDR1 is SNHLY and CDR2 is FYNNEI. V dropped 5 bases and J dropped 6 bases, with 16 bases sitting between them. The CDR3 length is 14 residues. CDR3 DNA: TGTGCCAGCAGTCAAGGGGGACAATATAATGGCTACACCTTC. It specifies CASSQGGQYNGYTF.

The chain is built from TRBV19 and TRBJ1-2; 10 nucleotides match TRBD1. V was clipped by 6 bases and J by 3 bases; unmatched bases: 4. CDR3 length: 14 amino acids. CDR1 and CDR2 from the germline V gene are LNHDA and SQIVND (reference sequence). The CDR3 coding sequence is TGTGCCAGTAGAGGGACAGGGGAATACTATGGCTACACCTTC. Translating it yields CASRGTGEYYGYTF. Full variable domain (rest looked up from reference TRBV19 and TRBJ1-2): DGGITQSPKYLFRKEGQNVTLSCEQNLNHDAMYWYRQDPGQGLRLIYYSQIVNDFQKGDIAEGYSVSREKKESFPLTVTSAQKNPTAFYLCASRGTGEYYGYTFGSGTRLTVV.

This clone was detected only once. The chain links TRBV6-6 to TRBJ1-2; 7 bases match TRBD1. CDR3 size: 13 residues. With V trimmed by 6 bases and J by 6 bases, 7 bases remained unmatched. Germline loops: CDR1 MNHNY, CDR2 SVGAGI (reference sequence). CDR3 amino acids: CASSRRGADGYTF. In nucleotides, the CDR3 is TGTGCCAGCAGCCGCAGGGGGGCAGATGGCTACACCTTC.

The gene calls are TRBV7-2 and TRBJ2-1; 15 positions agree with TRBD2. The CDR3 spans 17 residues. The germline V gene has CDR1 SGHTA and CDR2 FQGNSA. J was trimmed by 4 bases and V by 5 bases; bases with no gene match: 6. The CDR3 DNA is TGTGCCAGCAGCCCCTGGACTAGCGGGGGGGGTTACAATGAGCAGTTCTTC. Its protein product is CASSPWTSGGGYNEQFF.

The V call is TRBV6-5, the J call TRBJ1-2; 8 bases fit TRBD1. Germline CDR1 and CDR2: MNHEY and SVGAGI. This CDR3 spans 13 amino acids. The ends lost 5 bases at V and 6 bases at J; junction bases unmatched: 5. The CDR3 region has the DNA TGTGCCAGCAGTCGTGCAGGGGGCGATGGCTACACCTTC. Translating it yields CASSRAGGDGYTF.

CDR3 amino acids: CASSWTGSGGNTIYF. The CDR3 DNA reads as TGTGCCAGCAGCTGGACGGGGAGCGGAGGAAACACCATATATTTT. The rearrangement joins TRBV11-1 to TRBJ1-3; no firm D call. The CDR3 length is 15 residues. V gave up 4 bases and J gave up 4 bases, with 14 bases separating them. CDR1 and CDR2 (germline): SGHAT, FQDESV (reference sequence).

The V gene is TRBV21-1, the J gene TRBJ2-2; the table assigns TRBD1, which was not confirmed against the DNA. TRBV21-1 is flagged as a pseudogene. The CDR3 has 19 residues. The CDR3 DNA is TGTGCCAGCAGCACGGAGCGGACAGTGACAAAAGAAACCACCGGGGAGCTGTTTTTT. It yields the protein CASSTERTVTKETTGELFF.

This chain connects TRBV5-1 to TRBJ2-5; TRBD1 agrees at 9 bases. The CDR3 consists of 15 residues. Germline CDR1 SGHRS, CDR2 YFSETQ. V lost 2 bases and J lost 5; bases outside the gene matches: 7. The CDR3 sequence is CASSFPQGAGETQYF. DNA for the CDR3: TGCGCCAGCAGCTTCCCACAGGGGGCGGGGGAGACCCAGTACTTC.

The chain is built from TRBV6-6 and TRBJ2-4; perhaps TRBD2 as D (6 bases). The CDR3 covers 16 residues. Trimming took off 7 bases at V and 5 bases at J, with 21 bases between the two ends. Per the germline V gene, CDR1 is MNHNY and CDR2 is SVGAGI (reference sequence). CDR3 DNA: TGTGCCAGCACCTATCCGGGGGAAAGTAAGGAAAACATTCAGTACTTC. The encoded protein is CASTYPGESKENIQYF.